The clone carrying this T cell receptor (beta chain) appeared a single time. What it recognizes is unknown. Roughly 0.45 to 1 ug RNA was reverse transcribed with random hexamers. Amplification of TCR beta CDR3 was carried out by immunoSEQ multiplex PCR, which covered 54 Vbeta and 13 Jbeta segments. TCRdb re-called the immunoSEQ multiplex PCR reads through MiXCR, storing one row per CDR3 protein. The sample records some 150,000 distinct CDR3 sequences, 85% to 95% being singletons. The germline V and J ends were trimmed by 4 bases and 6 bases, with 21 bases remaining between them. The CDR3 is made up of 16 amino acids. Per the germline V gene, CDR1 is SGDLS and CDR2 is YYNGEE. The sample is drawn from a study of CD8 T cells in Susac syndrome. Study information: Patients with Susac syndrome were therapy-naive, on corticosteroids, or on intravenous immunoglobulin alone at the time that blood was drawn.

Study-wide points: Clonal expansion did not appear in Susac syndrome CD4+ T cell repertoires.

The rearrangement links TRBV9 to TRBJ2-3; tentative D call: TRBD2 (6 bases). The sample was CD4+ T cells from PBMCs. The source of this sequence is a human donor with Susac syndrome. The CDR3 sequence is CASSPDSGSYWDTQYF. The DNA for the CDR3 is TGTGCCAGCAGCCCTGACAGCGGGTCCTACTGGGATACGCAGTATTTT. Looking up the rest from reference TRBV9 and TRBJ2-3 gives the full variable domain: DSGVTQTPKHLITATGQRVTLRCSPRSGDLSVYWYQQSLDQGLQFLIQYYNGEERAKGNILERFSAQQFPDLHSELNLSSLELGDSALYFCASSPDSGSYWDTQYFGPGTRLTVL.